Listed here are 5 T cell receptor beta chains from one sample, sequenced in a study of blood T cell repertoires in COVID-19. The assay was immunoSEQ multiplex PCR, and TCRdb's table has in-frame clones only and misses some. Of approximately 210,000 clones listed, roughly 90% are singletons. Sequencing used peripheral blood. The origin of the receptors is a man aged 40-55 years with active or convalescent COVID-19.

The gene calls are TRBV27 and TRBJ2-7; 7 bases match TRBD1. Germline-derived CDR1 and CDR2 are MNHEY and SMNVEV (reference sequence). J was trimmed by 2 bases and V by 5 bases; bases with no gene match: 9. This CDR3 has 15 residues. This chain's CDR3 is CASSPGTAKTYEQYF. The DNA for the CDR3 is TGTGCCAGCAGTCCCGGGACAGCCAAAACCTACGAGCAGTACTTC.

The J gene is TRBJ2-3, the V gene TRBV19; D not certain. From germline, CDR1 is LNHDA and CDR2 SQIVND (reference sequence). V gave up 3 bases and J gave up 4 bases, with 11 bases separating them. The CDR3 extends over 14 amino acids. The CDR3 protein is CASSMWAGADTQYF. CDR3 nucleotides: TGTGCCAGTAGTATGTGGGCCGGTGCAGATACGCAGTATTTT.

V usage is TRBV19 and J usage is TRBJ1-3, with D unclear. The CDR3 covers 15 residues. From germline, CDR1 is LNHDA and CDR2 SQIVND (reference sequence). Trimming stripped 7 bases from V and 0 bases from J, with 13 bases between. This CDR3 reads CASTDTWSSGNTIYF. Here the CDR3 DNA reads TGTGCCAGTACCGATACGTGGAGCTCTGGAAACACCATATATTTT. Together with reference TRBV19 and TRBJ1-3, the CDR3 gives the full variable domain: DGGITQSPKYLFRKEGQNVTLSCEQNLNHDAMYWYRQDPGQGLRLIYYSQIVNDFQKGDIAEGYSVSREKKESFPLTVTSAQKNPTAFYLCASTDTWSSGNTIYFGEGSWLTVV.

About this clone: Other DNA sequences from this sample encode an identical CDR3 as well. The chain links TRBV29-1 to TRBJ1-2, with TRBD1 as a possible D gene (6 bases). This CDR3 region has 12 residues. In germline, CDR1 is SQVTM, CDR2 ANQGSEA. Trimming stripped 6 bases from V and 2 bases from J, with 10 bases between. The CDR3 is CSVGGQNYGYTF. In DNA, the CDR3 is TGCAGCGTCGGAGGACAGAACTATGGCTACACCTTC.

This clone came up once. The rearrangement uses TRBV30 and TRBJ1-5; D is perhaps TRBD1 (6 bases). Germline lookup yields CDR1 GTSNPN and CDR2 SVGIG (reference sequence). The CDR3 is made up of 14 amino acids. Trimming took off 2 bases at V and 5 bases at J, with 13 bases between the two ends. CDR3 amino acids: CAWSTGSGDQPQHF. In nucleotides, the CDR3 is TGTGCCTGGAGTACAGGGTCGGGCGATCAGCCCCAGCATTTT.